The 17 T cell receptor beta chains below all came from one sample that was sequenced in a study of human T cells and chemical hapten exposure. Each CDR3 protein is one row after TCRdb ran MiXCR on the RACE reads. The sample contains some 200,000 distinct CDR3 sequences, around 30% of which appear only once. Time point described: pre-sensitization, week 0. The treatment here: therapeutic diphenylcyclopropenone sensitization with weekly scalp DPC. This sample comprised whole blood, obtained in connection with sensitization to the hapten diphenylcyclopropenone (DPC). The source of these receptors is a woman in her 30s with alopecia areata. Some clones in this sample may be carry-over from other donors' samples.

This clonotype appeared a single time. The CDR3 region is CASKGLAGLGELFF. The CDR3 DNA reads as TGTGCCAGCAAAGGACTAGCGGGGTTGGGGGAGCTGTTTTTT. V gene TRBV6-2 or TRBV6-3 combines with J gene TRBJ2-2; 12 positions match TRBD2. Germline V gives CDR1 MNHEY, CDR2 SVGEGT. After removal of 7 bases from V and 8 bases from J, the junction contained 5 bases not matched to a gene. The CDR3 sequence is 14 residues long.

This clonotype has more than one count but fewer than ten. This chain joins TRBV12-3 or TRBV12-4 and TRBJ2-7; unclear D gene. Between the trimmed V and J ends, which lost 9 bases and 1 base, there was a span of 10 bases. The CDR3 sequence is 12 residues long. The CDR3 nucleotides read TGTGCCAGTCGCAGCTGGTCCTACGAGCAGTACTTC. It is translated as CASRSWSYEQYF.

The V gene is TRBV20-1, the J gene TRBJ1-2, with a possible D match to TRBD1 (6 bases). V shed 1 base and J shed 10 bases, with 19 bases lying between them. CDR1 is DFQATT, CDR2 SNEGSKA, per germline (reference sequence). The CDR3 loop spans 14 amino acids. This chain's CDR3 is CSARGGRGSPAYTF. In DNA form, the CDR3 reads TGCAGTGCTAGAGGCGGCAGGGGTTCGCCTGCCTACACCTTC.

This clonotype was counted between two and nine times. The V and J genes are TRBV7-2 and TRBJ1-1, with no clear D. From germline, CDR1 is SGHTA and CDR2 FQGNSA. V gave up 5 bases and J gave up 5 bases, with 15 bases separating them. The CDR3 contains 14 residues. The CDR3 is CASSLKFRDTEAFF. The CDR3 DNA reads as TGTGCCAGCAGCCTTAAGTTTAGAGATACTGAAGCTTTCTTT. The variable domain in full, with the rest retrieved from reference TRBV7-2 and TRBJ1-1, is GAGVSQSPSNKVTEKGKDVELRCDPISGHTALYWYRQSLGQGLEFLIYFQGNSAPDKSGLPSDRFSAERTGGSVSTLTIQRTQQEDSAVYLCASSLKFRDTEAFFGQGTRLTVV.

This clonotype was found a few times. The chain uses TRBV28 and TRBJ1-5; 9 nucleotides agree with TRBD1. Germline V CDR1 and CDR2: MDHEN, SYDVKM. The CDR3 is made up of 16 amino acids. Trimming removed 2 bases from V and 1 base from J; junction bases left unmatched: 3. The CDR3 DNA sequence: TGTGCCAGCAGTTTAGTGACAGGGGGGAGCAATCAGCCCCAGCATTTT. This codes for CASSLVTGGSNQPQHF.

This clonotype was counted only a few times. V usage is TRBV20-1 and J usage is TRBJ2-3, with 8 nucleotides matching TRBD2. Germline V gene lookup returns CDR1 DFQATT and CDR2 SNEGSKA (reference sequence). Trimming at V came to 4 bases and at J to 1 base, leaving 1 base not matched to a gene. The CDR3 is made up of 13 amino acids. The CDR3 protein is CSATGGGTDTQYF. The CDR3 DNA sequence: TGCAGTGCTACGGGGGGGGGCACAGATACGCAGTATTTT.

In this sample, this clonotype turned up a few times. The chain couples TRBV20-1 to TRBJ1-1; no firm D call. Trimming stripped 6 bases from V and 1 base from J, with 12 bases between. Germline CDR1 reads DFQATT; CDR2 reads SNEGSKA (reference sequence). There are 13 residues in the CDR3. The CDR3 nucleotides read TGCAGTGCCCTAGTCCCATCGAACACTGAAGCTTTCTTT. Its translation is CSALVPSNTEAFF.

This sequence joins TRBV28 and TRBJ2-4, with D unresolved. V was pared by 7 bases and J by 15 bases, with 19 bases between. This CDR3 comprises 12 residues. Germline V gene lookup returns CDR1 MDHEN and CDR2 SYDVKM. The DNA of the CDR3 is TGTGCCAGCATTGGAGCTGGTTCGGTGGGGTACTTC. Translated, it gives CASIGAGSVGYF.

The CDR3 DNA follows: TGTGCCAGCAGCGAAATCGGCACAGATACGCAGTATTTT. Translation: CASSEIGTDTQYF. V is TRBV9 and J is TRBJ2-3, with D uncertain. V was clipped by 3 bases and J by 1 base, with 6 bases between them. There are 13 residues in the CDR3. CDR1 is SGDLS and CDR2 is YYNGEE in the germline V gene.

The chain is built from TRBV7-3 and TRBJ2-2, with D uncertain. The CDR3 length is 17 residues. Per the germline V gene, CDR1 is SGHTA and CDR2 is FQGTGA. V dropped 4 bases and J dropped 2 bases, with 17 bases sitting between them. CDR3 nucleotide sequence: TGTGCCAGCAGCTCGCGCCCCCCTGGGATTAACACCGGGGAGCTGTTTTTT. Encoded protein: CASSSRPPGINTGELFF.

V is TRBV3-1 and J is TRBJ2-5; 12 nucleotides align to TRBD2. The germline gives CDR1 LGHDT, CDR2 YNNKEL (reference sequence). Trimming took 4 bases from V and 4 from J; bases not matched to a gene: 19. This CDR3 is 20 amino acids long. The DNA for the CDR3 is TGTGCCAGCAGCCGCTTTTTCGGTTTCCCTAGCGGGGGGGCCGGAGAGACCCAGTACTTC. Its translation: CASSRFFGFPSGGAGETQYF.

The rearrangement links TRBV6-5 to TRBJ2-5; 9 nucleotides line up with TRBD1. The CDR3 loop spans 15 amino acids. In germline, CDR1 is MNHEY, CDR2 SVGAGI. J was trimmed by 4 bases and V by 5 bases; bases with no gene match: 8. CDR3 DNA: TGTGCCAGCAGTGCGACGCCGGGACAGGGAGAGACCCAGTACTTC. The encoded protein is CASSATPGQGETQYF.

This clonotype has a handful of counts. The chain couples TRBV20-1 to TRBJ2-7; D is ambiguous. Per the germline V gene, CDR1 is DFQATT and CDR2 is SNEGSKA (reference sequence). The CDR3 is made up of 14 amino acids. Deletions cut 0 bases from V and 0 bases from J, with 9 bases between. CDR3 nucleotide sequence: TGCAGTGCTAGAGACCCGAAGATCTCCTACGAGCAGTACTTC. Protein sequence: CSARDPKISYEQYF.

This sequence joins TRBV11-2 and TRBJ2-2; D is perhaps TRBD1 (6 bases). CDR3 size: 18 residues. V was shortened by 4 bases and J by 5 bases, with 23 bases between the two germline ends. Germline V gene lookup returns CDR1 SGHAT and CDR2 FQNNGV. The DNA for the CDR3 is TGTGCCAGCAGCTCGCCGCTCCAAGGGACAAATACGACCGGGGAGCTGTTTTTT. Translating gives CASSSPLQGTNTTGELFF.

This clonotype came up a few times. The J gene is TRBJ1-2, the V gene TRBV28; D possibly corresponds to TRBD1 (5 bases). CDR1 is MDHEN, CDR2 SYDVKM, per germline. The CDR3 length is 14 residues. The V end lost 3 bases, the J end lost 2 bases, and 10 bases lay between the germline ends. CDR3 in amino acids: CASSFQGGNYGYTF. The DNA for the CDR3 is TGTGCCAGCAGTTTCCAGGGTGGAAACTATGGCTACACCTTC.

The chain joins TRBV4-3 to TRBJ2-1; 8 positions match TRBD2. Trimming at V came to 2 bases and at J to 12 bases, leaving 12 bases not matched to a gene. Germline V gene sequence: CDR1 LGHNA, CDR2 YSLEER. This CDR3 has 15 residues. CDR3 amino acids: CASSQSPGLEGGQFF. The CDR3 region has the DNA TGCGCCAGCAGCCAATCCCCGGGACTAGAAGGGGGGCAGTTCTTC.

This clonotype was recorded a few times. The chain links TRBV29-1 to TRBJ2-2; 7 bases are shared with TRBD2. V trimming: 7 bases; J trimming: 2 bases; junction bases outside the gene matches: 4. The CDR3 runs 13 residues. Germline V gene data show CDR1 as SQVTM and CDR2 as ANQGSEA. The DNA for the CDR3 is TGCAGCGGCTGGGACTACAACACCGGGGAGCTGTTTTTT. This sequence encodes CSGWDYNTGELFF.